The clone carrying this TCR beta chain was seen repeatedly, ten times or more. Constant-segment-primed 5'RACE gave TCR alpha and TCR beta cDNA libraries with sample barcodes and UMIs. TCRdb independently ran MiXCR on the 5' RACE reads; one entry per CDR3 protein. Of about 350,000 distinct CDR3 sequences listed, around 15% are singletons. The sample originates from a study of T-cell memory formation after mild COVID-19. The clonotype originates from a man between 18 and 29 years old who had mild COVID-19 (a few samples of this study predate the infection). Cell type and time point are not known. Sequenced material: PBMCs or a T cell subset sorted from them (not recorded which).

The CDR3 DNA reads TGCGCCAGCAGCTTGGGACGGGGGTTGTCCTACAATGAGCAGTTCTTC. As protein: CASSLGRGLSYNEQFF. The chain employs TRBV5-1 and TRBJ2-1; weak D call: TRBD2 (6 bases). V lost 0 bases to trimming and J lost 1 base, with 11 bases between them. The CDR3 is made up of 16 amino acids. Germline V gives CDR1 SGHRS, CDR2 YFSETQ.